This is a list of T cell receptor beta chains from one sample in a study of blood T cell repertoires in COVID-19. This table comes from immunoSEQ multiplex PCR, and its TCRdb copy is limited to in-frame clones, with some not included. The sample lists some 220,000 clones, about 90% occurring once. The specimen was peripheral blood. The receptors stem from a young man with COVID-19, enrolled during active disease. The CDR3 runs from the conserved cysteine through the conserved F or W. Each record gives: D gene, V gene, J gene, clone size, CDR3 DNA, CDR3 protein. A D gene is named only where the DNA matches it firmly. Expanded clones are given a class, and other clones once, few, many or no size at all.

D gene: TRBD1
V gene: TRBV30
J gene: TRBJ1-1
clone size: NA
CDR3 DNA: TGTGCCTGGAGGTTGGGGACAGCTACTGAAGCTTTCTTT
CDR3 protein: CAWRLGTATEAFF

D gene: TRBD1
V gene: TRBV2
J gene: TRBJ2-3
clone size: NA
CDR3 DNA: TGTGCCAGCAGAGGGACAGTAAACACAGATACGCAGTATTTT
CDR3 protein: CASRGTVNTDTQYF

D gene: NA
V gene: TRBV30
J gene: TRBJ1-5
clone size: NA
CDR3 DNA: TGTGCCTGGAGTGTAACGCGAGTGGGCAATCAGCCCCAGCATTTT
CDR3 protein: CAWSVTRVGNQPQHF

D gene: NA
V gene: TRBV6-5
J gene: TRBJ1-5
clone size: NA
CDR3 DNA: TGTGCCAGCAGACTCCTGAGCAATCAGCCCCAGCATTTT
CDR3 protein: CASRLLSNQPQHF

D gene: TRBD1
V gene: TRBV2
J gene: TRBJ1-5
clone size: once
CDR3 DNA: TGTGCCAGCAGTGAATGGCAGGGGGATCAGCCCCAGCATTTT
CDR3 protein: CASSEWQGDQPQHF

D gene: NA
V gene: TRBV28
J gene: TRBJ2-7
clone size: NA
CDR3 DNA: TGTGCCAGTTCAGGGGTCTCCTACGAGCAGTACTTC
CDR3 protein: CASSGVSYEQYF

D gene: NA
V gene: TRBV6-5
J gene: TRBJ1-2
clone size: once
CDR3 DNA: TGTGCCAGCTACTCGAGCGGAGAGAGGAACTATGGCTACACCTTC
CDR3 protein: CASYSSGERNYGYTF

D gene: NA
V gene: TRBV6-5
J gene: TRBJ2-3
clone size: NA
CDR3 DNA: TGTGCCAGCAGGCGGACACCTGGGGATACGCAGTATTTT
CDR3 protein: CASRRTPGDTQYF

D gene: NA
V gene: TRBV2
J gene: TRBJ1-5
clone size: NA
CDR3 DNA: TGTGCCAGCAGTGAAGGACAAGTAAATCAGCCCCAGCATTTT
CDR3 protein: CASSEGQVNQPQHF

D gene: TRBD2
V gene: TRBV4-1
J gene: TRBJ2-3
clone size: NA
CDR3 DNA: TGCGCCAGCAGCCAAGCAGCGGGGCACACAGATACGCAGTATTTT
CDR3 protein: CASSQAAGHTDTQYF

D gene: NA
V gene: TRBV7-9
J gene: TRBJ1-4
clone size: NA
CDR3 DNA: TGTGCCAGCAGCTTATTCGGCGGTAATGAAAAACTGTTTTTT
CDR3 protein: CASSLFGGNEKLFF

D gene: TRBD2
V gene: TRBV5-1
J gene: TRBJ2-5
clone size: NA
CDR3 DNA: TGCGCCAGCAGCTTCCCCAGCGGGGGGGCAGAGACCCAGTACTTC
CDR3 protein: CASSFPSGGAETQYF

D gene: NA
V gene: TRBV11-2
J gene: TRBJ1-1
clone size: NA
CDR3 DNA: TGTGCCAGCAGCCGGCCGCGCGAAGGGAGGGAAGCTTTCTTT
CDR3 protein: CASSRPREGREAFF

D gene: TRBD1
V gene: TRBV12-3/TRBV12-4
J gene: TRBJ1-2
clone size: NA
CDR3 DNA: TGTGCCAGCAGGAGAACAGGGGTGGGCTACACCTTC
CDR3 protein: CASRRTGVGYTF

D gene: TRBD1
V gene: TRBV5-1
J gene: TRBJ1-2
clone size: NA
CDR3 DNA: TGCGCCAGCCGCCTGGGGACAGGGGTCGTCTATGGCTACACCTTC
CDR3 protein: CASRLGTGVVYGYTF

D gene: NA
V gene: TRBV6-5
J gene: TRBJ1-1
clone size: NA
CDR3 DNA: TGTGCCAGCCTGGGAGGGGACTTGAACACTGAAGCTTTCTTT
CDR3 protein: CASLGGDLNTEAFF

D gene: TRBD2
V gene: TRBV6-5
J gene: TRBJ2-5
clone size: NA
CDR3 DNA: TGTGCCACCGGACCCCGGGGGGGAAGGGAGACCCAGTACTTC
CDR3 protein: CATGPRGGRETQYF

D gene: TRBD2
V gene: TRBV6-5
J gene: TRBJ2-1
clone size: once
CDR3 DNA: TGTGCCAGCACTCAGGGGCTAGCGGGGCGAGGGGAGCAGTTCTTC
CDR3 protein: CASTQGLAGRGEQFF

D gene: NA
V gene: TRBV27
J gene: TRBJ1-5
clone size: NA
CDR3 DNA: TGTGCCAGCAGTTTAGTTCTAGCAAACAATCAGCCCCAGCATTTT
CDR3 protein: CASSLVLANNQPQHF

D gene: NA
V gene: TRBV6-5
J gene: TRBJ1-2
clone size: NA
CDR3 DNA: TGTGGCAGCAGGGCGAGCAGCGGGTCTGGCTACACCTTC
CDR3 protein: CGSRASSGSGYTF

D gene: NA
V gene: TRBV6-5
J gene: TRBJ2-2
clone size: NA
CDR3 DNA: TGTGCCAGCACCGGGGACACCGGGGAGCTGTTTTTT
CDR3 protein: CASTGDTGELFF

D gene: NA
V gene: TRBV11-2
J gene: TRBJ2-3
clone size: NA
CDR3 DNA: TGTGCCAGCAGCTACGCGGGACCGAGCACAGATACGCAGTATTTT
CDR3 protein: CASSYAGPSTDTQYF

D gene: TRBD1
V gene: TRBV6-5
J gene: TRBJ2-4
clone size: NA
CDR3 DNA: TGTGCCAGCAGTTTTTTAGACAGGGGGGCCAAAAACATTCAGTACTTC
CDR3 protein: CASSFLDRGAKNIQYF

D gene: TRBD2
V gene: TRBV5-5
J gene: TRBJ2-7
clone size: NA
CDR3 DNA: TGTGCCAGCAGCTTGGAAACTAGCGGCCCTTACGAGCAGTACTTC
CDR3 protein: CASSLETSGPYEQYF

D gene: NA
V gene: TRBV21-1
J gene: TRBJ1-5
clone size: NA
CDR3 DNA: TGTGCCAGCAGCAAGGGTCCAGACAGGGATAATCAGCCCCAGCATTTT
CDR3 protein: CASSKGPDRDNQPQHF

D gene: NA
V gene: TRBV10-2
J gene: TRBJ1-1
clone size: NA
CDR3 DNA: TGCGCCAGCAGGGAGATCGAATTGCGCACTGAAGCTTTCTTT
CDR3 protein: CASREIELRTEAFF

D gene: NA
V gene: TRBV5-1
J gene: TRBJ1-1
clone size: NA
CDR3 DNA: TGCGCCAGCAGCGGAGGGGCGACGAACACTGAAGCTTTCTTT
CDR3 protein: CASSGGATNTEAFF

D gene: TRBD1
V gene: TRBV9
J gene: TRBJ1-1
clone size: NA
CDR3 DNA: TGTGCCAGCAGCGTATCCCCGGGGGGCAGGGGGCCTGGGGCTTTCTTT
CDR3 protein: CASSVSPGGRGPGAFF

D gene: TRBD1
V gene: TRBV4-1
J gene: TRBJ2-7
clone size: NA
CDR3 DNA: TGCGCCAGCAGCCAAGACTTGAGTGGTGGACAGGGGGCGAGGTACGAGCAGTACTTC
CDR3 protein: CASSQDLSGGQGARYEQYF

D gene: TRBD2
V gene: TRBV27
J gene: TRBJ2-3
clone size: NA
CDR3 DNA: TGTGCCAGCAGTCTGGGACTAGCGGGGACCACAGATACGCAGTATTTT
CDR3 protein: CASSLGLAGTTDTQYF

D gene: NA
V gene: TRBV12-5
J gene: TRBJ1-3
clone size: NA
CDR3 DNA: TGTGCTAGTGGTTTCGACACTTCTTCTGGAAACACCATATATTTT
CDR3 protein: CASGFDTSSGNTIYF

D gene: TRBD2
V gene: TRBV27
J gene: TRBJ2-3
clone size: NA
CDR3 DNA: TGTGCCAGCAGATCCCATAGCGGGGGGGGCACAGATACGCAGTATTTT
CDR3 protein: CASRSHSGGGTDTQYF

D gene: NA
V gene: TRBV5-6
J gene: TRBJ1-1
clone size: NA
CDR3 DNA: TGTGCCAGCAGCTTGTCACCCGGGGGCACTGAAGCTTTCTTT
CDR3 protein: CASSLSPGGTEAFF

D gene: TRBD1
V gene: TRBV19
J gene: TRBJ2-5
clone size: NA
CDR3 DNA: TGTGCCAGTAGTAACCGACAGGGTGGTGAGACCCAGTACTTC
CDR3 protein: CASSNRQGGETQYF

D gene: TRBD1
V gene: TRBV29-1
J gene: TRBJ2-7
clone size: NA
CDR3 DNA: TGCAGCGTTGGACAGGGGGTCTCCTACGAGCAGTACTTC
CDR3 protein: CSVGQGVSYEQYF

D gene: NA
V gene: TRBV19
J gene: TRBJ2-3
clone size: NA
CDR3 DNA: TGTGCCAGCCTTATGGGGGGACGGCCGGGAGATACGCAGTATTTT
CDR3 protein: CASLMGGRPGDTQYF

D gene: TRBD1
V gene: TRBV10-3
J gene: TRBJ1-2
clone size: NA
CDR3 DNA: TGTGCCATCAGGCAGATAATGCGGACAGGGGGCTATGGCTACACCTTC
CDR3 protein: CAIRQIMRTGGYGYTF

D gene: TRBD2
V gene: TRBV6-5
J gene: TRBJ2-1
clone size: NA
CDR3 DNA: TGTGCCAGCAGTTACTCTAGCGGGGGGCACAATGAGCAGTTCTTC
CDR3 protein: CASSYSSGGHNEQFF

D gene: NA
V gene: TRBV5-1
J gene: TRBJ1-2
clone size: NA
CDR3 DNA: TGCGCCAGCAGACAGGGCCTACAGCCTAACTATGGCTACACCTTC
CDR3 protein: CASRQGLQPNYGYTF